One and the same sample provided the 15 T cell receptor beta chains below, sequenced in a study of cytomegalovirus exposure and HLA in healthy donors. The PCR was carried out with 60 Vbeta primers and 13 Jbeta primers. Profiled with immunoSEQ multiplex PCR; TCRdb holds only in-frame clones, not every one. The sample has fewer than 130,000 clones; nearly 80% are singletons. Sample: PBMCs. The receptor source for this set is a woman aged 30 to 39 in good health and CMV-seronegative.

The chain links TRBV6-1 to TRBJ2-1, with 7 bases lining up with TRBD1. The trim removed 2 bases at V and 9 bases at J, leaving 7 bases unmatched. Germline CDR1 MNHNS, CDR2 SASEGT. This CDR3 is built from 14 residues. This CDR3 is CASSEITGVTEQFF. The DNA of the CDR3 is TGTGCCAGCAGTGAAATAACAGGGGTCACTGAGCAGTTCTTC.

This clone appeared a single time. This chain uses TRBV7-9 with TRBJ2-5; 7 positions match TRBD1. This CDR3 spans 14 amino acids. Trimming cost V 5 bases and J 0 bases; bases outside gene matches: 3. Germline CDR1 is SEHNR and CDR2 is FQNEAQ (reference sequence). The DNA of the CDR3 is TGTGCCAGCAGCCAGGGGGAGTACCAAGAGACCCAGTACTTC. Translation: CASSQGEYQETQYF.

There are a few counts of this clone. J is TRBJ1-2 and V is TRBV4-3; D unclear. CDR3 size: 13 residues. From germline, CDR1 is LGHNA and CDR2 YSLEER. V was cut by 3 bases and J by 3 bases, with 8 bases left in between. Written as DNA, the CDR3 is TGCGCCAGCAGCCATGAGCGGGACTATGGCTACACCTTC. Encoded protein: CASSHERDYGYTF.

The rearrangement uses TRBV28 and TRBJ2-7; the match to TRBD1 covers 9 bases. Germline V lookup: CDR1 MDHEN, CDR2 SYDVKM. This CDR3 region has 14 residues. Trimming cost V 5 bases and J 2 bases; bases outside gene matches: 4. CDR3 region: CASSATGGPYEQYF. Written as DNA, the CDR3 is TGTGCCAGCAGTGCGACAGGGGGTCCCTACGAGCAGTACTTC.

V usage is TRBV28 and J usage is TRBJ2-7; D might be TRBD1 (5 bases). The CDR3 totals 12 residues. Trimming took 7 bases from V and 1 from J, leaving 8 bases between them. The germline V gene has CDR1 MDHEN and CDR2 SYDVKM. CDR3: CASKGKSYEQYF. The CDR3 DNA follows: TGTGCCAGCAAGGGGAAATCCTACGAGCAGTACTTC.

This chain joins TRBV18 and TRBJ2-7; D is possibly TRBD2 (6 bases). Germline CDR1 reads KGHSH; CDR2 reads LQKENI. Between the trimmed V and J ends, which lost 4 bases and 6 bases, there was a span of 19 bases. The CDR3 has 15 amino acids. As DNA, the CDR3 is TGTGCCAGCTCACAGTTCGGGAGTCCTGGCATCGAGCAGTACTTC. Translated, it gives CASSQFGSPGIEQYF.

Only one count was recorded for this clone. V usage is TRBV10-3 and J usage is TRBJ1-3, with 7 bases lining up with TRBD1. The CDR3 sequence is 16 residues long. Looked up from germline, CDR1 is ENHRY and CDR2 is SYGVKD. V gave up 3 bases and J gave up 0 bases; unmatched junction bases: 5. The DNA of the CDR3 is TGTGCCATCAGTGAAGGGGGCCCTAGCTCTGGAAACACCATATATTTT. It specifies CAISEGGPSSGNTIYF.

A single count supports this clone. The V gene is TRBV7-8, the J gene TRBJ1-2; 7 nucleotides align to TRBD1. Germline V CDR1 and CDR2: SGHVS, FQNEAQ. With 6 bases clipped from V and 4 bases from J, the junction kept 11 bases outside the gene matches. This CDR3 region has 15 residues. This CDR3 reads CASSSTGVRRYGYTF. The CDR3 DNA reads TGTGCCAGCAGTTCAACAGGGGTCCGACGCTATGGCTACACCTTC.

CDR3 protein: CASSGAGVRNQPQHF. CDR3 coding DNA: TGTGCCAGCAGTGGGGCAGGGGTCCGAAATCAGCCCCAGCATTTT. The rearrangement links TRBV6-1 to TRBJ1-5; TRBD1 might be the D (6 bases). Germline-derived CDR1 and CDR2 are MNHNS and SASEGT. With 4 bases removed from V and 4 bases from J, the gap between germline ends came to 14 bases. This CDR3 has 15 amino acids.

V and J are TRBV4-2 and TRBJ2-1, with D uncertain. V shed 1 base and J shed 1 base, with 5 bases lying between them. Germline assignment: CDR1 LGHNA and CDR2 YNFKEQ. This CDR3 region has 14 residues. CDR3 residues: CASSQAVSYNEQFF. CDR3 nucleotide sequence: TGTGCCAGCAGCCAAGCAGTGTCCTACAATGAGCAGTTCTTC.

The chain links TRBV6-4 to TRBJ2-3; D perhaps matches TRBD2 (5 bases). CDR3 length equals 14 residues. V was clipped by 3 bases and J by 3 bases, with 10 bases between them. Germline lookup yields CDR1 MRHNA and CDR2 SNTAGT. The CDR3 nucleotides are TGTGCCAGCAGTGAGGAGGAAGGAACAGATACGCAGTATTTT. It specifies CASSEEEGTDTQYF.

This chain joins TRBV6-1 and TRBJ1-2, with D unclear. Per the germline V gene, CDR1 is MNHNS and CDR2 is SASEGT. Trimming removed 7 bases from V and 4 bases from J, with 13 bases in between. The CDR3 consists of 13 residues. In nucleotides, the CDR3 is TGTGCCAGCAATTTGAACGAGGGCTATGGCTACACCTTC. This translates into CASNLNEGYGYTF.

The chain combines TRBV4-1 with TRBJ2-3, with 12 bases that match TRBD2. Germline CDR1 MGHRA, CDR2 YSYEKL. Losses at the gene ends were 0 bases for V and 4 bases for J; bases not matched to a gene: 5. The CDR3 covers 17 residues. The CDR3: CASSQEASGGAADTQYF. CDR3 bases: TGCGCCAGCAGCCAAGAAGCTAGCGGGGGGGCCGCAGATACGCAGTATTTT.

This clone was observed a handful of times. The V and J genes are TRBV7-2 and TRBJ2-7; D is perhaps TRBD1 (6 bases). The V and J ends lost 2 bases and 3 bases respectively, with 11 bases between them. This CDR3 region has 14 residues. Germline values: CDR1 SGHTA, CDR2 FQGNSA. CDR3 residues: CASSLSGADYEQYF. The CDR3 region has the DNA TGTGCCAGCAGCTTATCAGGGGCGGACTACGAGCAGTACTTC.

This rearrangement joins TRBV5-6 to TRBJ1-2; 7 nucleotides agree with TRBD1. Per germline, CDR1 SGHDT and CDR2 YYEEEE. The junction had 13 bases not matched to a gene; V was cut back by 4 bases and J by 4 bases. This CDR3 has 16 residues. The CDR3 nucleotides are TGTGCCAGCAGCCCGACTCTGGGACAGATAGTCTATGGCTACACCTTC. Translation: CASSPTLGQIVYGYTF.